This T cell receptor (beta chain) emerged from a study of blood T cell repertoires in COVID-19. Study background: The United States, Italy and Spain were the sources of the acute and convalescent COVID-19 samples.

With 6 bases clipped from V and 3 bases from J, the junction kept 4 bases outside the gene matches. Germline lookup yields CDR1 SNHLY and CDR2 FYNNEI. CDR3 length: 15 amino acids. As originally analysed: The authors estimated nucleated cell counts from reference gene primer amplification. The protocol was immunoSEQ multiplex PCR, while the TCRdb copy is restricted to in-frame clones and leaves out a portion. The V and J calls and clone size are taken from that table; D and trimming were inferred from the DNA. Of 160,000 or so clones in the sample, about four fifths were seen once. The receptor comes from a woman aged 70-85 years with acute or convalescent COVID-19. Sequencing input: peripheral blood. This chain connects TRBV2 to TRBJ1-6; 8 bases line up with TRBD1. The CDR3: CASSGQGIYNSPLHF. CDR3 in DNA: TGTGCCAGCAGCGGACAGGGTATCTATAATTCACCCCTCCACTTT. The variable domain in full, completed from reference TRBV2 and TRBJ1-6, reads EPEVTQTPSHQVTQMGQEVILRCVPISNHLYFYWYRQILGQKVEFLVSFYNNEISEKSEIFDDQFSVERPDGSNFTLKIRSTKLEDSAMYFCASSGQGIYNSPLHFGNGTRLTVT.